These 18 T cell receptor beta chains were sequenced from one sample in a study of blood T cells in healthy people across ages. Together with a sample-barcoded 5' primer, a J-beta primer mix was included in a second PCR lasting about 6 to 12 cycles. TCRdb used MiXCR to reprocess the 5' RACE reads, holding one entry per CDR3 protein. Of 700,000 or so distinct CDR3 sequences listed, 22% are singletons. The sequenced sample was blood. The receptors stem from a man between 65 and 85 years old in good health.

This clonotype appeared a few times. This chain joins TRBV4-1 and TRBJ2-2; D gene ambiguous. The germline V gene encodes CDR1 MGHRA and CDR2 YSYEKL. The CDR3 consists of 15 residues. Between the trimmed V and J ends, which lost 3 bases and 3 bases, there was a span of 11 bases. CDR3: CASSQPSLDTGELFF. DNA for the CDR3: TGCGCCAGCAGCCAGCCAAGTTTGGACACCGGGGAGCTGTTTTTT.

This clonotype was detected only a few times. The chain couples TRBV6-5 to TRBJ2-7; 9 bases agree with TRBD1. Germline assignment: CDR1 MNHEY and CDR2 SVGAGI. V was pared by 2 bases and J by 5 bases, with 7 bases of the junction left unmatched. This CDR3 contains 15 residues. CDR3 region: CASSYGDREINEQYF. The CDR3 DNA sequence: TGTGCCAGCAGTTACGGGGACAGGGAAATCAACGAGCAGTACTTC.

The chain links TRBV28 to TRBJ1-1, with 9 bases aligning to TRBD1. V lost 7 bases, J lost 5 bases, and 11 bases stayed unmatched. The germline V gene has CDR1 MDHEN and CDR2 SYDVKM. CDR3 length: 15 amino acids. The CDR3 sequence: CASTNLTGGLTEAFF. The CDR3 coding sequence is TGTGCCAGCACCAACTTGACAGGGGGTTTAACTGAAGCTTTCTTT.

In its sample, this clonotype was seen a few times. The chain carries TRBV12-3 or TRBV12-4 and TRBJ2-5, with D possibly TRBD1 on 6 matching bases. The J call may be mistaken, given a closer DNA end match to TRBJ2-7. The CDR3 spans 14 residues. This chain's CDR3 is CASSPFWGLNEQYF. In nucleotides, the CDR3 is TGTGCCAGCAGTCCTTTCTGGGGGCTCAACGAGCAGTACTTC.

This chain joins TRBV20-1 and TRBJ2-3, with D perhaps matching TRBD2 (5 bases). Germline CDR1 and CDR2: DFQATT and SNEGSKA (reference sequence). V was cut by 5 bases and J by 2 bases, with 11 bases left in between. The CDR3 has 13 residues. DNA for the CDR3: TGCAGTGCTGGCAGGACTGACACAGATACGCAGTATTTT. It codes for CSAGRTDTDTQYF.

This clonotype has just a few counts. The V call is TRBV11-2, the J call TRBJ2-3; unclear D gene. Germline CDR1 and CDR2: SGHAT and FQNNGV. The CDR3 runs 15 residues. V was clipped by 2 bases and J by 1 base, with 10 bases between them. The CDR3 DNA follows: TGTGCCAGCAGCTTATGGGATTCGGGCACAGATACGCAGTATTTT. Translating it yields CASSLWDSGTDTQYF. Variable domain in full (rest from reference TRBV11-2 and TRBJ2-3): EAGVAQSPRYKIIEKRQSVAFWCNPISGHATLYWYQQILGQGPKLLIQFQNNGVVDDSQLPKDRFSAERLKGVDSTLKIQPAKLEDSAVYLCASSLWDSGTDTQYFGPGTRLTVL.

The chain uses TRBV29-1 and TRBJ2-3, with TRBD1 matching 7 bases. This CDR3 is built from 12 residues. The germline CDR1 and CDR2 sequences are SQVTM and ANQGSEA. Losses at the gene ends were 7 bases for V and 3 bases for J; bases not matched to a gene: 4. The DNA for the CDR3 is TGCAGCGGCGGACAGGAGACAGATACGCAGTATTTT. Translating it yields CSGGQETDTQYF.

The V gene is TRBV7-9, the J gene TRBJ1-1; a weak D match, TRBD1 (5 bases). This CDR3 has 16 residues. Per germline, CDR1 SEHNR and CDR2 FQNEAQ (reference sequence). With 2 bases removed from V and 1 base from J, the gap between germline ends came to 14 bases. This CDR3 is CASSLSSGTGNTEAFF. Written as DNA, the CDR3 is TGTGCCAGCAGCTTATCGTCGGGGACGGGGAACACTGAAGCTTTCTTT.

The chain recombines TRBV12-3 or TRBV12-4 with TRBJ1-1; TRBD1 might be the D (6 bases). V lost 6 bases to trimming and J lost 10 bases, with 15 bases between them. The CDR3 loop spans 12 amino acids. The CDR3 loop is CASSPQGPGAFF. The CDR3 region has the DNA TGTGCCAGCAGCCCACAGGGCCCTGGAGCTTTCTTT.

The chain couples TRBV20-1 to TRBJ1-2; 9 bases are a match to TRBD1. Losses at the gene ends were 7 bases for V and 5 bases for J; bases not matched to a gene: 11. In germline, CDR1 is DFQATT, CDR2 SNEGSKA (reference sequence). CDR3 size: 14 residues. DNA of the CDR3: TGCAGTGTCCCCGAAGGACAGGGGAGGTATGGCTACACCTTC. As protein: CSVPEGQGRYGYTF.

The chain links TRBV9 to TRBJ2-1; 8 positions agree with TRBD2. With 4 bases clipped from V and 1 base from J, the junction kept 4 bases outside the gene matches. The CDR3 loop spans 15 amino acids. Germline V CDR1 and CDR2: SGDLS, YYNGEE. In DNA form, the CDR3 reads TGTGCCAGCAGCCCGGGGGGGAGGTCCTACAATGAGCAGTTCTTC. Protein sequence: CASSPGGRSYNEQFF.

The sample holds a few counts of this clonotype. The rearrangement joins TRBV7-2 to TRBJ2-1, with 7 bases fitting TRBD2. The J call may be faulty, since TRBJ2-5 better matches the DNA end. CDR3 length: 14 amino acids. Germline CDR1 is SGHTA and CDR2 is FQGNSA. Here the CDR3 DNA reads TGTGCCAGCACCTCTGGCGGGGGAACGGAGACCCAGTACTTC. Its translation is CASTSGGGTETQYF.

The rearrangement links TRBV12-3 or TRBV12-4 to TRBJ1-6; D is ambiguous. The CDR3 sequence is 14 residues long. The ends were cut back, 3 bases at V and 8 bases at J, with 11 bases in the middle. The CDR3 here is CASSFERLYSPLHF. CDR3 in DNA: TGTGCCAGCAGTTTTGAGCGACTGTATTCACCCCTCCACTTT.

This clonotype was recorded at least ten times. The rearrangement joins TRBV24-1 to TRBJ2-3; no clear D gene. V shed 0 bases and J shed 9 bases, with 12 bases lying between them. Germline V gene data show CDR1 as KGHDR and CDR2 as SFDVKD. CDR3 length: 14 amino acids. The CDR3 sequence: CATSDLQHSRTQYF. For the CDR3, the DNA is TGTGCCACCAGTGATTTGCAGCATTCTAGGACGCAGTATTTT.

This clonotype was seen many times. This chain joins TRBV3-1 and TRBJ1-5; D might be TRBD1 (6 bases). This CDR3 is built from 13 residues. CDR1 and CDR2 (germline): LGHDT, YNNKEL (reference sequence). Trimming took 3 bases from V and 5 from J, leaving 8 bases between them. CDR3 residues: CASSQGADQPQHF. As DNA, the CDR3 is TGTGCCAGCAGCCAGGGGGCGGATCAGCCCCAGCATTTT.

The table lists this clonotype with a count of one. The chain links TRBV3-1 to TRBJ2-3; 13 bases agree with TRBD2. This CDR3 has 22 residues. CDR1 LGHDT and CDR2 YNNKEL come from the germline V gene (reference sequence). V lost 4 bases and J lost 6; bases outside the gene matches: 25. CDR3: CASSRQLAGGLARSSTWDTQYF. The DNA of the CDR3 is TGTGCCAGCAGCCGTCAACTAGCGGGGGGGCTAGCCCGATCTTCAACTTGGGATACGCAGTATTTT.

This clonotype has a handful of counts. The junction departs from germline at one end; a sequencing error may be responsible. The chain couples TRBV14 to TRBJ2-1; TRBD1 matches 8 bases. The length of the CDR3 is 13 residues. Germline V lookup: CDR1 SGHDN, CDR2 FVKESK. The CDR3 here is CASSQDLDRGWVF. Written as DNA, the CDR3 is TGTGCCAGCAGCCAAGATCTTGACAGGGGATGGGTCTTC. Combining the CDR3 with reference TRBV14 and TRBJ2-1 gives the whole variable domain EAGVTQFPSHSVIEKGQTVTLRCDPISGHDNLYWYRRVMGKEIKFLLHFVKESKQDESGMPNNRFLAERTGGTYSTLKVQPAELEDSGVYFCASSQDLDRGWVFGPGTRLTVL.

This sequence joins TRBV6-5 and TRBJ2-1, with unresolved D. V was cut by 4 bases and J by 7 bases, with 14 bases left in between. The CDR3 spans 14 residues. Germline assignment: CDR1 MNHEY and CDR2 SVGAGI. The CDR3 nucleotides read TGTGCCAGCAGTTCTCGGACCGCCGGAAATGAGCAGTTCTTC. Protein: CASSSRTAGNEQFF.